The sequence of this T cell receptor (beta chain) was determined in a study of shared clonotypes between healthy human individuals. Germline V lookup: CDR1 SNHLY, CDR2 FYNNEI. This CDR3 comprises 15 residues. V lost 8 bases, J lost 1 base, and 17 bases lay in between. The assay was immunoSEQ multiplex PCR, and TCRdb's table has in-frame clones only and misses some. There are about 960,000 clones in the sample; approximately 80% occur only once, and around 1.4% lies in the top ten. In regard to this clone: Its antigen is unknown.

Study results and limitations: It was only blood that was sampled, and tissue repertoires likely differ.

This receptor was obtained from a man younger than 35 in good health. The V gene is TRBV2, the J gene TRBJ1-1; D gene ambiguous. The sample consisted of memory CD4+ T cells sorted from blood. Documented subset: CD45RA-negative fraction. Here the CDR3 DNA reads TGTGCCAGCCAAGGAGGCGGGAGAGGGAACACTGAAGCTTTCTTT. This translates into CASQGGGRGNTEAFF.